One and the same sample provided the 9 T cell receptor beta chains below, sequenced in a study of T cells in Graves' hyperthyroidism and ophthalmopathy. RNA transcripts were the template for amplifying TCR beta CDR3 regions. An initial round of RT-PCR targeting the TCR CDR3 relied on the HTBI primer set. TCRdb called the multiplex PCR reads again in MiXCR, with one record for every CDR3 protein. This table holds over 45,000 distinct CDR3 sequences, under 50% found once. Source material: blood. These receptors originate from a woman aged 50 to 60 with Graves' ophthalmopathy.

This clonotype was seen more than once but under ten times. A read error may explain this, as a much larger clone is one base away. The genes are TRBV5-8 and TRBJ2-7; 8 positions match TRBD2. From germline, CDR1 is SGHTS and CDR2 YDEGEE. With V trimmed by 2 bases and J by 2 bases, 3 bases remained unmatched. The CDR3 has 14 amino acids. The CDR3 nucleotides are TGTGCCAGCAGCTTATACGGGGGGGCCTACGAGCAGTACTTC. Translating gives CASSLYGGAYEQYF.

This clonotype was observed many times. The CDR3 here is CASSLTGNTGELFF. The CDR3 nucleotides are TGCGCCAGCAGCCTGACAGGGAACACCGGGGAGCTGTTTTTT. The rearrangement joins TRBV5-1 to TRBJ2-2, with D possibly matching TRBD1 (6 bases). V was clipped by 4 bases and J by 1 base, with 8 bases between them. Germline assignment: CDR1 SGHRS and CDR2 YFSETQ. CDR3 length: 14 residues.

This clonotype was recorded at least ten times. CDR3: CASSVSQANQPQHF. CDR3 DNA sequence: TGTGCCAGCAGTGTCTCACAGGCGAATCAGCCCCAGCATTTT. This rearrangement joins TRBV6-1 to TRBJ1-5; tentative D call: TRBD1 (5 bases). Trimming cost V 4 bases and J 4 bases, with 11 bases left between them. Germline-derived CDR1 and CDR2 are MNHNS and SASEGT. The CDR3 consists of 14 residues.

This clonotype was seen repeatedly, ten times or more. This chain joins TRBV2 and TRBJ2-2, with a possible D match to TRBD2 (6 bases). This CDR3 has 16 residues. The V end was cut by 1 base, the J end by 1 base, with 10 bases between. The germline CDR1 and CDR2 sequences are SNHLY and FYNNEI. CDR3 DNA: TGTGCCAGCAGTGAAGTGATAGCGGTGAACACCGGGGAGCTGTTTTTT. Translated: CASSEVIAVNTGELFF.

This clonotype came up a few times. The chain links TRBV15 to TRBJ2-5; D is unclear. Germline CDR1 LNHNV, CDR2 YYDKDF (reference sequence). V lost 0 bases to trimming and J lost 8 bases, with 10 bases between them. The CDR3 spans 13 residues. CDR3 amino acids: CATSRDKGVTQYF. The CDR3 nucleotides read TGTGCCACCAGCAGAGATAAAGGAGTAACCCAGTACTTC.

The chain couples TRBV12-3 or TRBV12-4 to TRBJ2-1, with a tentative D call TRBD2 (6 bases). Trimming cost V 7 bases and J 6 bases, with 19 bases left between them. The CDR3 is made up of 15 amino acids. CDR3 DNA sequence: TGTGCCAGCAAACTAGCCGGGGTTAAAGGCAATGAGCAGTTCTTC. It is translated as CASKLAGVKGNEQFF.

In its sample, this clonotype was seen many times. V gene TRBV7-9 combines with J gene TRBJ1-5; a possible D gene is TRBD1 (6 bases). This CDR3 is 14 amino acids long. V was cut by 3 bases and J by 4 bases, with 10 bases left in between. The germline V gene encodes CDR1 SEHNR and CDR2 FQNEAQ (reference sequence). CDR3 residues: CASSFGQSNQPQHF. DNA for the CDR3: TGTGCCAGCAGCTTCGGACAGTCTAATCAGCCCCAGCATTTT.

The chain uses TRBV15 and TRBJ2-2; TRBD2 matches 7 bases. The CDR3 contains 16 residues. Germline V gene sequence: CDR1 LNHNV, CDR2 YYDKDF (reference sequence). Losses at the gene ends were 2 bases for V and 2 bases for J; bases not matched to a gene: 5. Here the CDR3 reads CATSRSWEGNTGELFF. DNA for the CDR3: TGTGCCACCAGCAGATCCTGGGAGGGAAACACCGGGGAGCTGTTTTTT.

This clonotype was observed many times. This sequence joins TRBV12-5 and TRBJ2-7; TRBD1 aligns across 11 bases. This CDR3 has 15 residues. The V segment lost 4 bases and the J segment 4 bases; nucleotides outside the gene matches: 6. The germline CDR1 and CDR2 sequences are LGHNT and FRNRAP. CDR3 sequence reads: CASGYGQGARYEQYF. The CDR3 coding sequence is TGTGCTAGTGGTTACGGACAGGGGGCGCGTTACGAGCAGTACTTC.